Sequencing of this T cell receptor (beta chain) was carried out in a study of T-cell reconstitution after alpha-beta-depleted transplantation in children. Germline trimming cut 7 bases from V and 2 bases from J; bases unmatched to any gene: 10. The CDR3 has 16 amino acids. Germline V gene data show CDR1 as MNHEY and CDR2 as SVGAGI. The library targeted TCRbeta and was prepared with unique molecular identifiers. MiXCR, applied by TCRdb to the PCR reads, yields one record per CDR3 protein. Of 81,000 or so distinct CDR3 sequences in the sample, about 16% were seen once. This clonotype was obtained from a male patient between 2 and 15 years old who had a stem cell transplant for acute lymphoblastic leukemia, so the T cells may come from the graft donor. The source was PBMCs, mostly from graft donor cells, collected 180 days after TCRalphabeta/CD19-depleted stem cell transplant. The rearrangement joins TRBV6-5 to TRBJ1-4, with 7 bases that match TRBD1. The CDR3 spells CASIIHTGETNEKLFF. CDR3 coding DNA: TGTGCCAGCATTATCCATACAGGGGAGACTAATGAAAAACTGTTTTTT.